Presented here are 9 T cell receptor beta chains from one specimen sequenced in a study of T cells in localized non-small cell lung cancer. Profiled with immunoSEQ multiplex PCR; TCRdb holds only in-frame clones, not every one. The sample shows 2,400 or so clones, approximately 21% of them seen only once. Sequenced material: lung tumor tissue, taken before any cancer treatment. The receptors stem from a man aged 40 to 69 with stage I lung adenocarcinoma.

This clone was counted between two and nine times. The chain links TRBV11-3 to TRBJ2-1, with a weak D call TRBD2 (5 bases). Trimming removed 5 bases from V and 2 bases from J, with 10 bases in between. The CDR3 contains 14 residues. Germline loops: CDR1 SGHNT, CDR2 YENEEA. CDR3 sequence (DNA): TGTGCCAGCAGCCCCGCGGGCCCCTACAATGAGCAGTTCTTC. Residues: CASSPAGPYNEQFF.

This clone was seen more than once but under ten times. The chain is built from TRBV28 and TRBJ2-3, with TRBD2 matching over 11 bases. V shed 5 bases and J 1 base; nucleotides not matched to a gene: 2. CDR1 MDHEN and CDR2 SYDVKM come from the germline V gene. The CDR3 is 15 residues long. In DNA form, the CDR3 reads TGTGCCAGCAGTCAACTAGCGGGAGGCACAGATACGCAGTATTTT. Protein product: CASSQLAGGTDTQYF. The full variable domain, its missing parts supplied by reference TRBV28 and TRBJ2-3, is DVKVTQSSRYLVKRTGEKVFLECVQDMDHENMFWYRQDPGLGLRLIYFSYDVKMKEKGDIPEGYSVSREKKERFSLILESASTNQTSMYLCASSQLAGGTDTQYFGPGTRLTVL.

Only a few counts were recorded for this clone. The chain uses TRBV11-3 and TRBJ2-2; D remains ambiguous. The CDR3 extends over 16 amino acids. The germline gives CDR1 SGHNT, CDR2 YENEEA. V was clipped by 1 base and J by 5 bases, with 14 bases between them. For the CDR3, the DNA is TGTGCCAGCAGCTTAGTGTTAACAGTAGCTACCGGGGAGCTGTTTTTT. This gives the protein CASSLVLTVATGELFF.

This clone was observed a handful of times. The chain couples TRBV28 to TRBJ2-3; the D gene is possibly TRBD2 (5 bases). V lost 6 bases to trimming and J lost 4 bases, with 17 bases between them. CDR3 length: 15 residues. Germline CDR1 reads MDHEN; CDR2 reads SYDVKM. Here the CDR3 DNA reads TGTGCCAGCAGCCTATCCGGGATGAGCGCAGATACGCAGTATTTT. It is translated as CASSLSGMSADTQYF.

The rearrangement links TRBV6-8 to TRBJ2-7; 7 bases match TRBD1. V shed 5 bases and J 2 bases; nucleotides not matched to a gene: 12. The CDR3 contains 16 residues. CDR1 is MNHGY, CDR2 SAAAGT, per germline. The CDR3 region is CASSQIKTGTPYEQYF. The CDR3 nucleotides are TGTGCCAGCAGTCAGATTAAGACAGGGACCCCCTACGAGCAGTACTTC.

CDR3: CASSLRGTAEETQYF. The DNA of the CDR3 is TGTGCCAGCAGTTTAAGGGGAACCGCCGAAGAGACCCAGTACTTC. The rearrangement joins TRBV28 to TRBJ2-5, with D maybe TRBD1 (5 bases). Trimming took 2 bases from V and 3 from J, leaving 13 bases between them. Per the germline V gene, CDR1 is MDHEN and CDR2 is SYDVKM. This CDR3 comprises 15 residues.

This clone was seen only a few times. Within the sample, other DNA sequences also encode this same CDR3. This chain links TRBV23-1 with TRBJ2-1; a weak D match, TRBD2 (5 bases). TRBV23-1 is annotated as an ORF whose role is uncertain. Trimming removed 6 bases at V and 8 bases at J, with 14 bases between. The CDR3 totals 13 residues. Written as DNA, the CDR3 is TGCGCCAGCAGCCCTCCTGGAGGCGATGAGCAGTTCTTC. This gives the protein CASSPPGGDEQFF.

This clone was detected only a few times. CDR3 region: CASSIDGQGPLYGYTF. The CDR3 bases are TGTGCCAGTAGTATAGACGGACAGGGCCCGCTTTATGGCTACACCTTC. V gene TRBV19 combines with J gene TRBJ1-2; 8 bases map to TRBD1. CDR1 LNHDA and CDR2 SQIVND come from the germline V gene (reference sequence). The CDR3 totals 16 residues. The V segment lost 0 bases and the J segment 5 bases; nucleotides outside the gene matches: 8.

This clone is labeled medium-sized. V and J are TRBV6-8 and TRBJ1-1; perhaps TRBD1 as D (6 bases). CDR1 MNHGY and CDR2 SAAAGT come from the germline V gene. V was shortened by 10 bases and J by 0 bases, with 12 bases between the two germline ends. The CDR3 is 13 residues long. The CDR3, as DNA: TGTGCCACCAAAAAGGGGGTGAACACTGAAGCTTTCTTT. Translation: CATKKGVNTEAFF.